The 14 T cell receptor beta chains given below trace back to one sample, sequenced in a study of post-analysis software for immune sequencing data. These receptors lack a known antigen. Findings of the study overall: Patients showed TRBV5-6, TRBV5-1 and TRBV20-1 among a handful of TRBV segments more frequent than in controls.

Prepared TCR beta cDNA libraries contained unique molecular identifiers. TCRdb re-derived calls from the PCR reads in MiXCR, one entry per CDR3 protein. The data show 600,000 to 750,000 distinct CDR3 sequences, with around 60% seen just once and about 11% held by the top ten. Specimen: blood. These TCRs come from a girl aged 2 to 9 with multiple sclerosis.

V and J are TRBV20-1 and TRBJ2-7; TRBD1 is a possible D gene (5 bases). The closer fit of TRBJ2-5 to the DNA end suggests the J call may be wrong. CDR1 and CDR2 (germline): DFQATT, SNEGSKA (reference sequence). The length of the CDR3 is 12 residues. The CDR3, as DNA: TGCAGTGCTACTGACAGTGGAGAGACCCAGTACTTC. It codes for CSATDSGETQYF.

The chain employs TRBV29-1 and TRBJ1-4; 9 nucleotides agree with TRBD1. V lost 6 bases and J lost 7; bases outside the gene matches: 6. CDR1 and CDR2 (germline): SQVTM, ANQGSEA. The CDR3 length is 13 residues. CDR3 sequence: CSVTGGAGEKLFF. The CDR3 DNA sequence: TGCAGCGTCACAGGGGGCGCGGGTGAAAAACTGTTTTTT. The full variable domain, rest sourced from reference TRBV29-1 and TRBJ1-4, is SAVISQKPSRDICQRGTSLTIQCQVDSQVTMMFWYRQQPGQSLTLIATANQGSEATYESGFVIDKFPISRPNLTFSTLTVSNMSPEDSSIYLCSVTGGAGEKLFFGSGTQLSVL.

V is TRBV9 and J is TRBJ2-4; D gene ambiguous. There are 13 residues in the CDR3. Trimming removed 0 bases from V and 6 bases from J, with 7 bases in between. Germline V gene lookup returns CDR1 SGDLS and CDR2 YYNGEE. Written as DNA, the CDR3 is TGTGCCAGCAGCGTAGCTTGGGGAAACATTCAGTACTTC. It yields the protein CASSVAWGNIQYF.

This clonotype has only a few counts. The chain combines TRBV7-2 with TRBJ1-6; no firm D call. Trimming pared 1 base from V and 5 bases from J, leaving 12 bases between. The CDR3 has 16 amino acids. Germline CDR1 SGHTA, CDR2 FQGNSA. CDR3 DNA sequence: TGTGCCAGCAGCTTAGTCGGAGTCGTTAATAATTCACCCCTCCACTTT. This translates into CASSLVGVVNNSPLHF.

The chain joins TRBV12-3 or TRBV12-4 to TRBJ2-1; 13 bases are shared with TRBD2. With 5 bases clipped from V and 2 bases from J, the junction kept 12 bases outside the gene matches. The CDR3 runs to 19 residues. The DNA for the CDR3 is TGTGCCAGCAGTCCTACAGGACTAGCGGGAGTGCATCCCTACAATGAGCAGTTCTTC. Its translation: CASSPTGLAGVHPYNEQFF.

The chain recombines TRBV12-3 or TRBV12-4 with TRBJ2-1; a weak D match, TRBD2 (6 bases). Trimming pared 11 bases from V and 9 bases from J, leaving 17 bases between. The length of the CDR3 is 12 residues. The CDR3 coding sequence is TGTGCCGCACTTGGGGGGTCGGCTGAGCAGTTCTTC. It translates to CAALGGSAEQFF.

This chain links TRBV5-6 with TRBJ2-6, with D possibly TRBD1 on 6 matching bases. CDR1 and CDR2 from the germline V gene are SGHDT and YYEEEE. V gave up 6 bases and J gave up 0 bases, with 16 bases separating them. The CDR3 length is 17 residues. This chain's CDR3 is CASTSTGEYSGANVLTF. CDR3 coding DNA: TGTGCCAGCACCTCGACAGGCGAATACTCTGGGGCCAACGTCCTGACTTTC.

This clonotype appeared a few times. This rearrangement joins TRBV4-2 to TRBJ2-5; 7 nucleotides match TRBD2. J lost 5 bases, V lost 1 base, and 7 bases had no gene match. Germline lookup yields CDR1 LGHNA and CDR2 YNFKEQ. The CDR3 covers 15 residues. CDR3 sequence: CASSQGEGQWETQYF. CDR3 coding DNA: TGTGCCAGCAGCCAAGGGGAGGGGCAGTGGGAGACCCAGTACTTC.

In its sample, this clonotype was seen a few times. The chain is built from TRBV29-1 and TRBJ2-1; unclear D gene. V was cut by 1 base and J by 3 bases, with 7 bases left in between. This CDR3 spans 13 amino acids. CDR1 is SQVTM and CDR2 is ANQGSEA in the germline V gene. The CDR3 region is CSVEGGFYNEQFF. The CDR3 DNA follows: TGCAGCGTTGAAGGTGGGTTCTACAATGAGCAGTTCTTC.

The genes are TRBV7-9 and TRBJ2-1; possible D gene TRBD2, 5 bases. The V gene lost 5 bases and the J gene lost 5 bases, with 16 bases spanning the gap. Germline values: CDR1 SEHNR, CDR2 FQNEAQ (reference sequence). The CDR3 loop spans 15 amino acids. This CDR3 reads CASSRGLAGDNEQFF. CDR3 in DNA: TGTGCCAGCAGCAGAGGCCTAGCAGGCGACAATGAGCAGTTCTTC. Filled out from reference TRBV7-9 and TRBJ2-1, the complete variable domain reads DTGVSQNPRHKITKRGQNVTFRCDPISEHNRLYWYRQTLGQGPEFLTYFQNEAQLEKSRLLSDRFSAERPKGSFSTLEIQRTEQGDSAMYLCASSRGLAGDNEQFFGPGTRLTVL.

A few counts support this clonotype. The chain recombines TRBV20-1 with TRBJ2-3; tentatively, D is TRBD1 or TRBD2 (5 bases each). Trimming removed 7 bases at V and 4 bases at J, with 15 bases between. The CDR3 has 13 residues. CDR1 is DFQATT, CDR2 SNEGSKA, per germline (reference sequence). CDR3 sequence reads: CSVQVGAADTQYF. DNA for the CDR3: TGCAGTGTCCAAGTCGGGGCTGCAGATACGCAGTATTTT.

The CDR3 is CSAGPTSGGAISPDTQYF. In DNA, the CDR3 is TGCAGTGCTGGACCAACTAGCGGGGGGGCTATTAGTCCAGATACGCAGTATTTT. The V and J genes are TRBV20-1 and TRBJ2-3, with 13 bases fitting TRBD2. The CDR3 is 18 residues long. Trimming at V came to 5 bases and at J to 4 bases, leaving 15 bases not matched to a gene. Germline loops: CDR1 DFQATT, CDR2 SNEGSKA (reference sequence).

The CDR3, as DNA: TGCAGCGCACTATCAGGGACAGATACGCAGTATTTT. Translation gives CSALSGTDTQYF. The chain links TRBV29-1 to TRBJ2-3; tentatively, D is TRBD1 (5 bases). There are 12 residues in the CDR3. V was cut by 7 bases and J by 3 bases, with 11 bases left in between. CDR1 is SQVTM and CDR2 is ANQGSEA in the germline V gene.

CDR3 region: CASSYSFAQGYRGYTF. For the CDR3, the DNA is TGTGCCAGCAGTTACTCGTTCGCTCAGGGATATCGCGGCTACACCTTC. The rearrangement uses TRBV6-2 or TRBV6-3 and TRBJ1-2; D is possibly TRBD1 (5 bases). The CDR3 covers 16 residues. Trimming removed 0 bases at V and 8 bases at J, with 19 bases between. The germline gives CDR1 MNHEY, CDR2 SVGEGT.